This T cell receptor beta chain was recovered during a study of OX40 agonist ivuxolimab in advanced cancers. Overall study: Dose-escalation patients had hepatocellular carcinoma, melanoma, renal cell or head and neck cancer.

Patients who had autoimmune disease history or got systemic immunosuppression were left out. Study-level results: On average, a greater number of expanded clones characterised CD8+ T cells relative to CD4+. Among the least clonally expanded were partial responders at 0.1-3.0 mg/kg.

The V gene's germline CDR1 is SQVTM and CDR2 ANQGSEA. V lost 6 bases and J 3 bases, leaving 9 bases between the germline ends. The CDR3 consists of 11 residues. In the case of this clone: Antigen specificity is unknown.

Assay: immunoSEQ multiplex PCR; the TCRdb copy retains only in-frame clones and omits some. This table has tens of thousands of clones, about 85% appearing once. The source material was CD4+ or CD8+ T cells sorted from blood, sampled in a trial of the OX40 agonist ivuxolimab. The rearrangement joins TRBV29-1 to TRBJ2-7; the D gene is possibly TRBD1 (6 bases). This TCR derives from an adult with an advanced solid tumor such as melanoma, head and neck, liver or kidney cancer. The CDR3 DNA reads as TGCAGCGTGGACAGTAACTACGAGCAGTACTTC. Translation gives CSVDSNYEQYF.